Included here is one T cell receptor (beta chain) sequence, with context. What it binds is not known. This sample was taken from a study of naive and memory T cell subsets. Notes on the study in general: Naive and memory repertoire findings lacked a ground truth for validation.

This CDR3 contains 14 residues. Trimming removed 2 bases at V and 6 bases at J, with 11 bases between. Per germline, CDR1 SGHRS and CDR2 YFSETQ. Both TRBC1 and TRBC2 were covered by a beta constant-region primer of two equimolar oligonucleotides. The ligated cDNA underwent four PCR rounds using SP2 and nested alpha and beta constant-region primers. One entry per CDR3 protein results from TCRdb running MiXCR on the UMI-ligation and nested PCR reads. This table holds 130,000 to 150,000 distinct CDR3 sequences, about a sixth found once. After the first PCR, alpha and beta chain libraries were processed separately.

The receptor comes from a human donor in good health. V is TRBV5-1 and J is TRBJ1-4; a possible D gene is TRBD1 (5 bases). Source material: naive CD4+ T cells from blood. In DNA, the CDR3 is TGCGCCAGCAGCTTTGGTGAAGGGGATGAAAAACTGTTTTTT. Translated, it gives CASSFGEGDEKLFF. Looking up the rest from reference TRBV5-1 and TRBJ1-4 gives the full variable domain: KAGVTQTPRYLIKTRGQQVTLSCSPISGHRSVSWYQQTPGQGLQFLFEYFSETQRNKGNFPGRFSGRQFSNSRSEMNVSTLELGDSALYLCASSFGEGDEKLFFGSGTQLSVL.